This is a list of T cell receptor beta chains from one sample in a study of OX40 agonist ivuxolimab in advanced cancers. Profiled with immunoSEQ multiplex PCR; TCRdb holds only in-frame clones, not every one. This table has more than 55,000 clones, 77% appearing once. Material: CD4+ or CD8+ T cells sorted from blood, obtained in a trial of the OX40 agonist ivuxolimab. The origin of the receptors is an adult with an advanced solid tumor such as melanoma, head and neck, liver or kidney cancer. The conserved cysteine and the conserved F or W are not part of the CDR3 here. Fields, in order: J gene, V gene, CDR3 protein.

TRBJ1-5	TRBV6-1	ASRGGSAQH
TRBJ2-6	TRBV5-1	ASGGGRAGGANVLT
TRBJ2-7	TRBV7-9	ASTSSVDLYEQY
TRBJ1-5	TRBV2	ASSLNQPQH
TRBJ2-1	TRBV5-6	ASTYGLANEQF
TRBJ1-1	TRBV5-3	ARLTRATEAF
TRBJ1-4	TRBV7-8	ASSLRGLDEKLF
TRBJ2-1	TRBV6-5	ASAPGAASYNEQF
TRBJ1-6	TRBV18	ASSPQAASYNSPLH
TRBJ1-5	TRBV11-3	ASSLGIQGIGNQPQH
TRBJ2-3	TRBV25-1	ASSEGTRAGTDTQY
TRBJ2-7	TRBV18	ASSTGPQGYEQY
TRBJ2-2	TRBV2	ASGPTELNTGELF
TRBJ2-5	TRBV7-9	ASSLTVTVYQETQY
TRBJ2-7	TRBV27	ASSLMRARSDYEQY
TRBJ2-7	TRBV4-3	ASSQDFGQLTYEQY
TRBJ2-3	TRBV10-1	ASSESPSGFTDTQY
TRBJ2-2	TRBV29-1	SARWETGTGELF
TRBJ2-3	TRBV6-5	ASSYSGKDTQY
TRBJ2-1	TRBV11-3	ASSFRTENNEQF
TRBJ1-2	TRBV4-2	ASSQAKGRDGYT
TRBJ1-6	TRBV10-3	AISEGSGGSPLH
TRBJ1-4	TRBV4-3	ASSPRQGAAEKLF
TRBJ2-1	TRBV2	ASREAGVRQF
TRBJ2-7	TRBV30	AWTRDRGYEQY
TRBJ2-1	TRBV4-2	ASSQGTSGRFNNEQF
TRBJ2-7	TRBV7-2	ASSQGTSGRDEQY
TRBJ2-6	TRBV5-6	ASSLRGPGANVLT
TRBJ2-5	TRBV29-1	SVVGQGARETQY
TRBJ2-1	TRBV6-9	ASSSRGGYNEQF
TRBJ2-2	TRBV5-1	ASSLAAAGELF
TRBJ2-1	TRBV10-2	ASTLDRENEQF
TRBJ2-7	TRBV5-4	ASSLGKGVEGPYEQY
TRBJ1-1	TRBV6-5	ASSYQGNTEAF
TRBJ1-5	TRBV28	ATCTLDQPQH
TRBJ1-2	TRBV7-9	ASSSTANYGYT
TRBJ1-1	TRBV29-1	SVGGSPGGTEAF
TRBJ1-1	TRBV28	ASSPPSAGQGVAF
TRBJ2-6	TRBV5-1	ASSLGQGAAGANVLT
TRBJ1-2	TRBV7-6	ASSLEFPTGYT
TRBJ2-7	TRBV18	ASSPSVGPGEQY